Following are 21 T cell receptor beta chains from one sample sequenced in a study of blood T cells in healthy people across ages. The use of a sample-barcoded 5' primer and a J-beta primer mix characterized a second PCR of about 7 to 12 cycles. Each CDR3 protein gets one entry after TCRdb re-called the 5' RACE reads with MiXCR. Of around 870,000 distinct CDR3 sequences in the sample, 29% were seen once. Source material: blood. These receptors were obtained from an elderly woman in good health.

This clonotype was detected ten times or more. The genes are TRBV9 and TRBJ2-1, with D hard to call. The CDR3 has 15 residues. The V gene's germline CDR1 is SGDLS and CDR2 YYNGEE. Between the trimmed V and J ends, which lost 3 bases and 0 bases, there was a span of 10 bases. CDR3 in DNA: TGTGCCAGCAGCGGTACGCCTAGCTCCTACAATGAGCAGTTCTTC. Translated: CASSGTPSSYNEQFF.

This clonotype was recorded many times. This chain links TRBV10-3 with TRBJ2-7; 7 bases are shared with TRBD1. Losses at the gene ends were 7 bases for V and 7 bases for J; bases not matched to a gene: 13. The CDR3 loop spans 14 amino acids. CDR1 is ENHRY, CDR2 SYGVKD, per germline. CDR3 sequence: CAIKQQGNEREQYF. The CDR3 DNA reads TGTGCCATCAAGCAACAGGGGAATGAGCGGGAGCAGTACTTC.

Comment on this clonotype: This clone may be a read error of a much larger clone one base away. The chain employs TRBV4-1 and TRBJ2-5; possibly TRBD1 for D (5 bases). The end of the DNA is better explained by TRBJ2-7, so the J call may be wrong. Per germline, CDR1 MGHRA and CDR2 YSYEKL. CDR3 length: 15 residues. In DNA, the CDR3 is TGCGCCAGCAGCCAAGGGACCGTTCCAGGGTACGAGCAGTACTTC. It specifies CASSQGTVPGYEQYF.

This clonotype was observed at least ten times. The chain recombines TRBV25-1 with TRBJ2-1, with D hard to call. Germline V gene data show CDR1 as MGHDK and CDR2 as SYGVNS. The germline V and J ends were trimmed by 7 bases and 3 bases, with 4 bases remaining between them. This CDR3 spans 11 amino acids. The CDR3 coding sequence is TGTGCCAGCATAGGCTACAATGAGCAGTTCTTC. Translating it yields CASIGYNEQFF.

Many counts were recorded for this clonotype. The chain recombines TRBV12-3 or TRBV12-4 with TRBJ2-3; D call uncertain. CDR3 size: 14 residues. The V and J ends lost 2 bases and 0 bases respectively, with 6 bases between them. The DNA of the CDR3 is TGTGCCAGCAGTTTATCGAGTAGCACAGATACGCAGTATTTT. This gives the protein CASSLSSSTDTQYF.

V and J are TRBV21-1 and TRBJ1-1; TRBD1, the table's D call, lacks a check against the DNA. TRBV21-1 is labeled a pseudogene. CDR3 length: 18 amino acids. CDR3 in amino acids: CASSGTITGDPLNTEAFF. The DNA of the CDR3 is TGTGCCAGCAGCGGAACAATCACAGGGGATCCCTTGAACACTGAAGCTTTCTTT.

This clonotype showed up many times. This chain uses TRBV3-1 with TRBJ2-7; TRBD2 is a possible D gene (7 bases). The CDR3 spans 15 residues. Germline lookup yields CDR1 LGHDT and CDR2 YNNKEL (reference sequence). V lost 4 bases and J lost 2, with 15 bases in between. The CDR3 region is CASSPRGALTYEQYF. CDR3 nucleotide sequence: TGTGCCAGCAGCCCTCGGGGGGCGTTGACCTACGAGCAGTACTTC.

This clonotype was seen a handful of times. CDR3 nucleotide sequence: TGTGCCAGCAGCTTAAACAGGTACGATGAGCAGTTCTTC. Its translation: CASSLNRYDEQFF. The chain has TRBV27 and TRBJ2-1; D is possibly TRBD1 (5 bases). Germline V gives CDR1 MNHEY, CDR2 SMNVEV (reference sequence). The CDR3 spans 13 residues. V lost 6 bases, J lost 8 bases, and 14 bases lay in between.

The V gene is TRBV20-1, the J gene TRBJ1-1, with a possible D match to TRBD1 (5 bases). Trimming pared 5 bases from V and 6 bases from J, leaving 16 bases between. There are 13 residues in the CDR3. Per the germline V gene, CDR1 is DFQATT and CDR2 is SNEGSKA (reference sequence). CDR3 sequence: CSAGHIRAPEAFF. CDR3 in DNA: TGCAGTGCTGGACATATCAGGGCCCCTGAAGCTTTCTTT.

This clonotype was seen repeatedly, ten times or more. The V and J genes are TRBV7-2 and TRBJ2-5, with D maybe TRBD2 (5 bases). Trimming removed 1 base from V and 4 bases from J, with 7 bases in between. Germline values: CDR1 SGHTA, CDR2 FQGNSA. The CDR3 is 13 amino acids. The CDR3 protein is CASSLVGGETQYF. The CDR3 region has the DNA TGTGCCAGCAGCTTAGTAGGAGGAGAGACCCAGTACTTC.

This clonotype turned up a few times. The V gene is TRBV20-1, the J gene TRBJ1-1, with D tentatively TRBD1 (5 bases). Between the trimmed V and J ends, which lost 0 bases and 5 bases, there was a span of 13 bases. The CDR3 runs 14 residues. Germline-derived CDR1 and CDR2 are DFQATT and SNEGSKA (reference sequence). CDR3 region: CSARDPRGETEAFF. In DNA form, the CDR3 reads TGCAGTGCTAGAGATCCTCGGGGGGAAACTGAAGCTTTCTTT.

In its sample, this clonotype was seen a few times. The chain links TRBV5-1 to TRBJ1-1, with D unclear. CDR3 length equals 15 residues. V lost 1 base to trimming and J lost 3 bases, with 13 bases between them. The germline gives CDR1 SGHRS, CDR2 YFSETQ. CDR3 sequence: CASSLSPGQHTEAFF. The DNA for the CDR3 is TGCGCCAGCAGCTTGTCCCCCGGGCAGCACACTGAAGCTTTCTTT.

The chain combines TRBV5-1 with TRBJ2-7; D not certain. Trimming stripped 7 bases from V and 2 bases from J, with 16 bases between. CDR3 size: 14 residues. Germline-derived CDR1 and CDR2 are SGHRS and YFSETQ. Written as DNA, the CDR3 is TGCGCCAGCCGTTACGACGCAATCACCTACGAGCAGTACTTC. Its translation is CASRYDAITYEQYF.

V gene TRBV2 combines with J gene TRBJ2-2, with D possibly being TRBD1 (6 bases). CDR1 is SNHLY, CDR2 FYNNEI, per germline. V was clipped by 6 bases and J by 6 bases, with 11 bases between them. CDR3 length: 13 amino acids. CDR3 nucleotide sequence: TGTGCCAGCAGCTATACAGGGCCCGGGGAGCTGTTTTTT. It yields the protein CASSYTGPGELFF.

The J gene is TRBJ2-7, the V gene TRBV5-1; D gene ambiguous. The J call may be mistaken, given a closer DNA end match to TRBJ2-5. CDR1 SGHRS and CDR2 YFSETQ come from the germline V gene. The CDR3 totals 15 residues. DNA for the CDR3: TGCGCCAGCAGCTTGCTTCCTAGTTCAGATGAGACCCAGTACTTC. Its translation: CASSLLPSSDETQYF.

This clonotype was seen ten or more times. V usage is TRBV14 and J usage is TRBJ1-2; D gene uncertain. The CDR3 spans 15 residues. Germline-derived CDR1 and CDR2 are SGHDN and FVKESK. V was shortened by 0 bases and J by 3 bases, with 11 bases between the two germline ends. The CDR3 is CASSQDSVNDYGYTF. In nucleotides, the CDR3 is TGTGCCAGCAGCCAAGACAGCGTTAACGACTATGGCTACACCTTC.

This clonotype was detected many times. This chain links TRBV30 with TRBJ2-6; the D is unclear. The ends were cut back, 4 bases at V and 4 bases at J, with 20 bases in the middle. Germline assignment: CDR1 GTSNPN and CDR2 SVGIG (reference sequence). There are 17 residues in the CDR3. CDR3 in amino acids: CAWKTRPYLSGANVLTF. CDR3 DNA sequence: TGTGCCTGGAAGACGCGTCCCTACCTCTCCGGGGCCAACGTCCTGACTTTC. Full variable domain (missing parts from reference TRBV30 and TRBJ2-6): SQTIHQWPATLVQPVGSPLSLECTVEGTSNPNLYWYRQAAGRGLQLLFYSVGIGQISSEVPQNLSASRPQDRQFILSSKKLLLSDSGFYLCAWKTRPYLSGANVLTFGAGSRLTVL.

This clonotype was seen many times. The chain links TRBV7-2 to TRBJ2-1; 9 positions match TRBD1. V was pared by 2 bases and J by 9 bases, with 26 bases of the junction left unmatched. Germline values: CDR1 SGHTA, CDR2 FQGNSA. The CDR3 is made up of 21 amino acids. CDR3 nucleotides: TGTGCCAGCAGCTTACCCCGGACGTCCTCATACCGGGACAGGGAGATGGGTGAGCAGTTCTTC. Translated: CASSLPRTSSYRDREMGEQFF.

This clonotype was recorded a few times. The chain combines TRBV5-4 with TRBJ1-4, with TRBD1 matching over 7 bases. Germline values: CDR1 SGHNT, CDR2 YYREEE (reference sequence). CDR3 size: 13 residues. Trimming cost V 3 bases and J 8 bases; bases outside gene matches: 4. The CDR3 region is CASSYDREEKLFF. In nucleotides, the CDR3 is TGTGCCAGCAGCTACGACAGGGAAGAAAAACTGTTTTTT.

V usage is TRBV12-3 or TRBV12-4 and J usage is TRBJ1-4; 8 positions agree with TRBD1. The J segment lost 14 bases and the V segment lost 3 bases, leaving 14 bases of the junction unmatched. The CDR3 loop spans 15 amino acids. CDR3 nucleotides: TGTGCCAGCAGTTTCGCTGGACAGGGCCGACCTTGGCTGTTTTTT. Its protein is CASSFAGQGRPWLFF.

This clonotype was observed at least ten times. The V gene is TRBV11-3, the J gene TRBJ2-4, with 10 bases fitting TRBD2. The ends lost 5 bases at V and 8 bases at J; junction bases unmatched: 3. The CDR3 is 13 amino acids. Germline lookup yields CDR1 SGHNT and CDR2 YENEEA. The CDR3 sequence is CASSPGTSDIQYF. Here the CDR3 DNA reads TGTGCCAGCAGCCCCGGGACTAGCGACATTCAGTACTTC.